This T cell receptor beta chain was sequenced during a study of Graves' ophthalmopathy and Graves' hyperthyroidism. Amplified material comprised TCR beta CDR3 regions derived from RNA transcripts. Second-round multiplex PCR came after a first-round RT-PCR that employed HTBI primers. TCRdb re-called the multiplex PCR reads through MiXCR, storing one row per CDR3 protein. The table has about 39,000 distinct CDR3 sequences, about half seen once. The germline V gene encodes CDR1 DFQATT and CDR2 SNEGSKA (reference sequence). Trimming took 3 bases from V and 5 from J; bases not matched to a gene: 5. This CDR3 region has 13 residues.

This chain joins TRBV20-1 and TRBJ2-3, with 7 bases identical to TRBD1. The source material was peripheral blood. The sequence was collected from an adult woman with stable Graves' hyperthyroidism. CDR3 sequence (DNA): TGCAGTGCTAGTTGGGCAGGGGGAGATACGCAGTATTTT. This encodes CSASWAGGDTQYF.